The 21 T cell receptor beta chains below were found in one sample sequenced in a study of T cells in localized non-small cell lung cancer. Using immunoSEQ multiplex PCR, the repertoire was profiled, and TCRdb retains in-frame clones only, with some absent. The table records some 140,000 clones, 89% of them present only once. Specimen: peripheral blood, collected before any cancer treatment. The source is a female donor over 55 with stage I lung adenocarcinoma.

This clone occurred a few times. The J gene is TRBJ2-1, the V gene TRBV6-1; D is undetermined. V was pared by 4 bases and J by 5 bases, with 12 bases between. The length of the CDR3 is 14 residues. Germline V gives CDR1 MNHNS, CDR2 SASEGT. This CDR3 reads CASSGRNFDNEQFF. In DNA, the CDR3 is TGTGCCAGCAGTGGAAGAAACTTCGACAATGAGCAGTTCTTC.

This rearrangement joins TRBV4-2 to TRBJ2-7; 11 nucleotides agree with TRBD2. Germline CDR1 and CDR2: LGHNA and YNFKEQ. CDR3 size: 16 residues. The V gene end was trimmed by 0 bases and the J gene end by 2 bases; junction bases not matched to a gene: 3. This chain's CDR3 is CASSQDLLAGAYEQYF. The DNA of the CDR3 is TGTGCCAGCAGCCAAGACTTACTAGCGGGAGCCTACGAGCAGTACTTC.

V and J are TRBV18 and TRBJ2-7; 7 nucleotides align to TRBD1. With V trimmed by 6 bases and J by 4 bases, 9 bases remained unmatched. This CDR3 contains 14 residues. The germline V gene has CDR1 KGHSH and CDR2 LQKENI. CDR3 sequence: CASSPGTETYEQYF. CDR3 DNA: TGTGCCAGCTCCCCCGGGACAGAGACTTACGAGCAGTACTTC.

This clone occurred once. This chain links TRBV5-1 with TRBJ2-7; 9 bases line up with TRBD2. J was trimmed by 4 bases and V by 3 bases; bases with no gene match: 8. Germline V gives CDR1 SGHRS, CDR2 YFSETQ. This CDR3 has 15 residues. Here the CDR3 reads CASSYNSGSIYEQYF. The CDR3 DNA is TGCGCCAGCAGCTACAATAGCGGGAGTATTTACGAGCAGTACTTC.

Only one count was recorded for this clone. The chain employs TRBV6-5 and TRBJ1-3; TRBD1 is a possible D gene (6 bases). CDR3 length: 15 residues. V lost 6 bases and J 0 bases, leaving 12 bases between the germline ends. Germline CDR1 MNHEY, CDR2 SVGAGI. CDR3 sequence: CASSRGQSSGNTIYF. In nucleotides, the CDR3 is TGTGCCAGCAGCCGCGGACAGAGCTCTGGAAACACCATATATTTT.

This clone has more than one count but fewer than ten. The rearrangement uses TRBV7-9 and TRBJ2-1; D is unresolved. V was clipped by 5 bases and J by 4 bases, with 9 bases between them. The CDR3 has 13 residues. The germline V gene encodes CDR1 SEHNR and CDR2 FQNEAQ (reference sequence). Here the CDR3 reads CASSRTPYNEQFF. In nucleotides, the CDR3 is TGTGCCAGCAGCCGTACTCCATACAATGAGCAGTTCTTC. The variable domain in full, completed from reference TRBV7-9 and TRBJ2-1, reads DTGVSQNPRHKITKRGQNVTFRCDPISEHNRLYWYRQTLGQGPEFLTYFQNEAQLEKSRLLSDRFSAERPKGSFSTLEIQRTEQGDSAMYLCASSRTPYNEQFFGPGTRLTVL.

This chain links TRBV29-1 with TRBJ2-5, with 8 bases fitting TRBD2. CDR3 length: 15 residues. V gave up 3 bases and J gave up 4 bases; unmatched junction bases: 10. CDR1 is SQVTM and CDR2 is ANQGSEA in the germline V gene. CDR3 loop: CSVEFSGAGGETQYF. The CDR3 DNA reads as TGCAGCGTTGAGTTCTCCGGCGCGGGGGGAGAGACCCAGTACTTC.

CDR3: CASSLWGSNPAREQYF. The CDR3 bases are TGTGCCAGCAGTTTATGGGGTAGTAACCCCGCTAGGGAGCAGTACTTC. V is TRBV27 and J is TRBJ2-7; D remains ambiguous. The germline CDR1 and CDR2 sequences are MNHEY and SMNVEV (reference sequence). The CDR3 consists of 16 residues. V gave up 1 base and J gave up 7 bases, with 20 bases separating them.

V is TRBV9 and J is TRBJ2-7, with TRBD2 matching over 7 bases. With 0 bases clipped from V and 2 bases from J, the junction kept 8 bases outside the gene matches. Germline CDR1 SGDLS, CDR2 YYNGEE. The CDR3 covers 16 residues. CDR3 loop: CASSVDGGSPTYEQYF. CDR3 nucleotides: TGTGCCAGCAGCGTAGACGGCGGGAGTCCGACCTACGAGCAGTACTTC.

J is TRBJ2-7 and V is TRBV19; D is possibly TRBD2 (6 bases). Per germline, CDR1 LNHDA and CDR2 SQIVND (reference sequence). This CDR3 comprises 16 residues. Deletions cut 5 bases from V and 3 bases from J, with 20 bases between. CDR3 sequence reads: CASSGTGRQGHYEQYF. CDR3 DNA sequence: TGTGCCAGTAGTGGGACGGGGAGGCAAGGCCACTACGAGCAGTACTTC.

The chain is built from TRBV6-1 and TRBJ1-3; possible D gene TRBD1, 6 bases. CDR3 length equals 15 residues. Trimming removed 8 bases at V and 0 bases at J, with 14 bases between. CDR1 is MNHNS and CDR2 is SASEGT in the germline V gene. The CDR3 sequence is CASFNRDLSGNTIYF. The CDR3 nucleotides read TGTGCCAGCTTTAACAGGGACCTCTCTGGAAACACCATATATTTT.

The chain joins TRBV7-3 to TRBJ2-1; either TRBD1 or TRBD2 may supply D (5 bases each). CDR3 length: 14 residues. V lost 6 bases and J 7 bases, leaving 16 bases between the germline ends. Germline V gene data show CDR1 as SGHTA and CDR2 as FQGTGA. This chain's CDR3 is CASSRWDGANEQFF. The CDR3 DNA reads as TGTGCCAGCAGTCGTTGGGACGGCGCTAATGAGCAGTTCTTC.

This clone was found a few times. The chain uses TRBV9 and TRBJ2-5, with D perhaps TRBD1 or TRBD2 (7 bases each). The CDR3 extends over 14 amino acids. Trimming pared 4 bases from V and 5 bases from J, leaving 15 bases between. Germline loops: CDR1 SGDLS, CDR2 YYNGEE. The CDR3 is CASSNRGGSETQYF. As DNA, the CDR3 is TGTGCCAGCAGCAACAGGGGAGGGTCGGAGACCCAGTACTTC. The complete variable domain, with remaining parts taken from reference TRBV9 and TRBJ2-5, reads DSGVTQTPKHLITATGQRVTLRCSPRSGDLSVYWYQQSLDQGLQFLIQYYNGEERAKGNILERFSAQQFPDLHSELNLSSLELGDSALYFCASSNRGGSETQYFGPGTRLLVL.

A few counts support this clone. The V and J genes are TRBV6-1 and TRBJ2-7, with 7 bases identical to TRBD1. The germline V gene has CDR1 MNHNS and CDR2 SASEGT. V was pared by 5 bases and J by 2 bases, with 6 bases of the junction left unmatched. The CDR3 contains 14 residues. This CDR3 is CASSNRDSAYEQYF. The CDR3 bases are TGTGCCAGCAGTAACCGGGACAGTGCCTACGAGCAGTACTTC.

V gene TRBV1 combines with J gene TRBJ1-1. TRBV1 constitutes a pseudogene. The CDR3 is 18 amino acids. The CDR3 loop is CTSSQDREWWGRWTEAFF. The CDR3 bases are TGCACCAGCAGCCAAGATCGGGAATGGTGGGGGAGGTGGACTGAAGCTTTCTTT.

The V gene is TRBV7-3, the J gene TRBJ2-1, with D perhaps TRBD2 (6 bases). Trimming removed 5 bases from V and 6 bases from J, with 11 bases in between. The CDR3 runs to 13 residues. In germline, CDR1 is SGHTA, CDR2 FQGTGA. CDR3 coding DNA: TGTGCCAGCAGCGAGGGACTTTTCAATGAGCAGTTCTTC. Translated: CASSEGLFNEQFF.

This sequence joins TRBV20-1 and TRBJ2-5, with D maybe TRBD2 (5 bases). V was shortened by 1 base and J by 5 bases, with 5 bases between the two germline ends. The CDR3 has 11 residues. Looked up from germline, CDR1 is DFQATT and CDR2 is SNEGSKA (reference sequence). The CDR3 DNA reads TGCAGTGCTAGAGCGGGGGAGACCCAGTACTTC. Translated, it gives CSARAGETQYF.

This chain uses TRBV5-6 with TRBJ2-1, with D uncertain. The CDR3 length is 17 residues. V gave up 1 base and J gave up 0 bases, with 14 bases separating them. Germline V gene lookup returns CDR1 SGHDT and CDR2 YYEEEE. DNA for the CDR3: TGTGCCAGCAGCTTGAAGACTCGTGCTAGCTCCTACAATGAGCAGTTCTTC. Residues: CASSLKTRASSYNEQFF. The entire variable domain, with the rest obtained from reference TRBV5-6 and TRBJ2-1, is as follows: DAGVTQSPTHLIKTRGQQVTLRCSPKSGHDTVSWYQQALGQGPQFIFQYYEEEERQRGNFPDRFSGHQFPNYSSELNVNALLLGDSALYLCASSLKTRASSYNEQFFGPGTRLTVL.

The chain uses TRBV7-3 and TRBJ2-5; 12 bases line up with TRBD2. This CDR3 has 15 residues. After removal of 5 bases from V and 5 bases from J, the junction contained 6 bases not matched to a gene. Germline lookup yields CDR1 SGHTA and CDR2 FQGTGA. The CDR3 DNA sequence: TGTGCCAGCAGCAGACTAGCGGGAGCCCTGGAGACCCAGTACTTC. Translated: CASSRLAGALETQYF.

The rearrangement uses TRBV2 and TRBJ1-1, with no clear D. Germline V gene lookup returns CDR1 SNHLY and CDR2 FYNNEI. The CDR3 contains 15 residues. With 3 bases removed from V and 1 base from J, the gap between germline ends came to 12 bases. The CDR3 sequence is CASSESDTPNTEAFF. CDR3 nucleotides: TGTGCCAGCAGTGAGTCTGATACACCGAACACTGAAGCTTTCTTT.

The chain recombines TRBV5-4 with TRBJ2-3; 7 bases agree with TRBD2. The length of the CDR3 is 18 residues. With 0 bases clipped from V and 0 bases from J, the junction kept 10 bases outside the gene matches. Germline CDR1 SGHNT, CDR2 YYREEE (reference sequence). In nucleotides, the CDR3 is TGTGCCAGCAGCTTGGCGGGACTAAGGAGACGGAGCACAGATACGCAGTATTTT. Its protein is CASSLAGLRRRSTDTQYF.